This T cell receptor (beta chain) emerged from a study of cytomegalovirus exposure and HLA in healthy donors. Across the study: Unique TCRs from HLA-typed donors, 75 million to 100 million of them, were held in an early data release. Clustering assigned 81% of the approximately 390 genotyped donors to the Caucasian-associated ancestry cluster. Study results and limitations: Most of the CMV-associated TCR beta chains (in a later analysis) appeared to be HLA-restricted.

Concerning this clone itself: Its antigen is unknown.

Researchers ran the PCR with 60 Vbeta and 13 Jbeta primers. The table came from immunoSEQ multiplex PCR; TCRdb's copy has only in-frame clones and leaves some out. The sample shows about 120,000 clones, around 84% of them seen only once. The CDR3 extends over 17 amino acids. J lost 6 bases, V lost 5 bases, and 19 bases had no gene match. Germline CDR1 and CDR2: SQVTM and ANQGSEA. The rearrangement links TRBV29-1 to TRBJ2-5; 9 nucleotides agree with TRBD2. Sequencing used PBMCs. The source of this sequence is a woman between 25 and 40 years old in good health and CMV-seropositive. CDR3 loop: CSVPGGLRGGGTKTQYF. Here the CDR3 DNA reads TGCAGCGTTCCCGGGGGATTGCGGGGGGGCGGAACGAAGACCCAGTACTTC.